This T cell receptor beta chain was profiled in a study of shared clonotypes between healthy human individuals. Profiling relied on immunoSEQ multiplex PCR, and the TCRdb table lists in-frame clones only, not all of them. The table records over a million clones, 75% to 85% of them present only once. Every contributor of samples was a Caucasian grown-up residing in Nashville, Tennessee. Subsets obtained from CD4+ cells comprised CD45RA+ naive and CD45RA-negative memory cells. Germline V gene lookup returns CDR1 LGHNA and CDR2 YNFKEQ. Trimming took 7 bases from V and 2 from J, leaving 15 bases between them. This CDR3 contains 16 residues.

The material sequenced was memory CD4+ T cells from PBMCs. Subset meaning: CD45RA-negative fraction. The TCR originated in a young man in good health. Some clones in this sample may be carry-over from other donors' samples. The J gene is TRBJ2-6, the V gene TRBV4-2; D is uncertain. This CDR3 is CASTMNRGTGANVLTF. The CDR3 DNA reads as TGTGCCAGCACCATGAATCGTGGAACTGGGGCCAACGTCCTGACTTTC.